A single sample is the source of the 10 T cell receptor beta chains below, sequenced in a study of blood T cell repertoires in COVID-19. TCRdb keeps only in-frame clones here, not all; method: immunoSEQ multiplex PCR. The table has some 160,000 clones, more than 75% seen once; the top ten hold roughly 4.3%. Sample: peripheral blood. The receptor source for this set is a man between 60 and 75 years old with acute or convalescent COVID-19.

The V gene is TRBV28, the J gene TRBJ2-7; 8 nucleotides align to TRBD1. Germline CDR1 MDHEN, CDR2 SYDVKM. The CDR3 extends over 14 amino acids. The V and J ends lost 6 bases and 2 bases, in that order; junction bases with no gene match: 6. The CDR3 loop reads CASRPGTGPYEQYF. Written as DNA, the CDR3 is TGTGCCAGCAGGCCTGGGACAGGACCCTACGAGCAGTACTTC.

In the case of this clone: Distinct nucleotide sequences in the sample also encode this CDR3. The J gene is TRBJ1-6, the V gene TRBV30; TRBD1 aligns across 8 bases. The germline V gene has CDR1 GTSNPN and CDR2 SVGIG (reference sequence). J was trimmed by 7 bases and V by 5 bases; bases with no gene match: 1. The CDR3 spans 12 residues. The CDR3: CAWGTGNSPLHF. The CDR3, as DNA: TGTGCCTGGGGGACAGGAAATTCACCCCTCCACTTT.

The chain carries TRBV13 and TRBJ2-1; 9 bases fit TRBD2. The CDR3 covers 16 residues. V trimming: 3 bases; J trimming: 5 bases; junction bases outside the gene matches: 8. Germline-derived CDR1 and CDR2 are PRHDT and FYEKMQ (reference sequence). In DNA, the CDR3 is TGTGCCAGCAGCTTTGCGACTAGCGGACCTGACAATGAGCAGTTCTTC. It translates to CASSFATSGPDNEQFF.

This clone was seen only a few times. The rearrangement joins TRBV9 to TRBJ2-3; D uncertain. Germline CDR1 reads SGDLS; CDR2 reads YYNGEE. CDR3 length: 14 amino acids. Between the trimmed V and J ends, which lost 0 bases and 2 bases, there was a span of 7 bases. CDR3 region: CASSVDSYTDTQYF. In DNA, the CDR3 is TGTGCCAGCAGCGTAGACTCCTACACAGATACGCAGTATTTT.

V usage is TRBV4-2 and J usage is TRBJ2-3; D unresolved. This CDR3 contains 16 residues. The V gene's germline CDR1 is LGHNA and CDR2 YNFKEQ. Deletions cut 1 base from V and 2 bases from J, with 13 bases between. CDR3 loop: CASSQGNSLTTDTQYF. Here the CDR3 DNA reads TGTGCCAGCAGCCAAGGGAATAGCTTGACCACAGATACGCAGTATTTT.

This clone was observed a handful of times. The chain carries TRBV21-1 and TRBJ1-5; the table gives TRBD1 as D, unverified against the DNA. TRBV21-1 is labeled a pseudogene. The CDR3 is 17 amino acids. CDR3 coding DNA: TGTGCCAGCAGCAAATCCCCAGGGACAGGGGTTGATCAGCCCCAGCATTTT. It yields the protein CASSKSPGTGVDQPQHF.

The J gene is TRBJ2-3, the V gene TRBV3-1 (or the pseudogene TRBV3-2); the D gene is possibly TRBD2 (6 bases). The V and J ends lost 4 bases and 10 bases respectively, with 15 bases between them. The CDR3 totals 13 residues. Per germline, CDR1 LGHDT and CDR2 YNNKEL (reference sequence). DNA of the CDR3: TGTGCCAGCAGCCTTCTTGCGGGAAATGCGCAGTATTTT. Residues: CASSLLAGNAQYF.

Comments on this clone: A read error may account for a junction end that differs from germline. This rearrangement joins TRBV6-1 to TRBJ1-6, with 9 bases that match TRBD1. The CDR3 sequence is 16 residues long. The germline V gene has CDR1 MNHNS and CDR2 SASEGT. In nucleotides, the CDR3 is TGTGCCAGCAGGGAAGGGACAGGGCACGGATATTCACCCCTCCACTTT. Its protein is CASREGTGHGYSPLHF.

The J gene is TRBJ2-7, the V gene TRBV18, with 7 positions matching TRBD1. CDR3 size: 15 residues. Unmatched junction bases numbered 14, after V lost 2 bases and J lost 10 bases. Looked up from germline, CDR1 is KGHSH and CDR2 is LQKENI. For the CDR3, the DNA is TGTGCCAGCTCACCAGAGACAGGGTACGGTATAGACCAGTACTTC. This sequence encodes CASSPETGYGIDQYF. Full variable domain (outside the CDR3, taken from reference TRBV18 and TRBJ2-7): NAGVMQNPRHLVRRRGQEARLRCSPMKGHSHVYWYRQLPEEGLKFMVYLQKENIIDESGMPKERFSAEFPKEGPSILRIQQVVRGDSAAYFCASSPETGYGIDQYFGPGTRLTVT.

The J gene is TRBJ2-1, the V gene TRBV7-6, with 8 bases lining up with TRBD2. CDR1 and CDR2 (germline): SGHVS, FNYEAQ. Trimming cost V 1 base and J 0 bases; bases outside gene matches: 8. The CDR3 is 18 amino acids. CDR3 region: CASSLGGGRTTSYNEQFF. As DNA, the CDR3 is TGTGCCAGCAGCTTAGGCGGGGGGCGGACGACCTCCTACAATGAGCAGTTCTTC. Full variable domain (outside the CDR3, taken from reference TRBV7-6 and TRBJ2-1): GAGVSQSPRYKVTKRGQDVALRCDPISGHVSLYWYRQALGQGPEFLTYFNYEAQQDKSGLPNDRFSAERPEGSISTLTIQRTEQRDSAMYRCASSLGGGRTTSYNEQFFGPGTRLTVL.